The following is a TCR beta chain sequence with its context. Its antigen is not identified. This entry belongs to a study of identical twins. Germline V gene sequence: CDR1 LGHNA, CDR2 YSLEER. V was trimmed by 5 bases and J by 7 bases, leaving 12 bases between them. The CDR3 is made up of 13 amino acids. TCRdb re-called the 5' RACE reads through MiXCR, storing one row per CDR3 protein. The data hold around 250,000 distinct CDR3 sequences, with about 13% observed a single time. The study, taken as a whole, reports: Reduced insertions were recorded for abundant cord blood beta clonotypes, with no such pattern in memory repertoires.

The same sample was also studied in work on yellow fever vaccine responses in identical twins.

The specimen sequenced was memory (CD45RO+) T cells sorted from blood. The receptor comes from a woman under 30 in good health. The chain links TRBV4-3 to TRBJ2-1, with a tentative D call TRBD2 (6 bases). CDR3 nucleotides: TGCGCCAGCAGCACGACCGGGAGAAATGAGCAGTTCTTC. Translating gives CASSTTGRNEQFF.